What follows are 19 T cell receptor beta chains derived from one specimen sequenced in a study of blood T cells in healthy people across ages. Primed by a sample-barcoded 5' primer and a J-beta primer mix, a second PCR proceeded for about 6 to 11 cycles. Via MiXCR, TCRdb re-called the 5' RACE reads, giving one row per CDR3 protein. The sample lists some 800,000 distinct CDR3 sequences, around 25% seen once, with 3% to 4% in the top ten. This same sample was also part of a study on T cells of mothers and their children.

The specimen was blood. The receptors were gathered from a boy between 10 and 17 years old in good health.

This clonotype turned up a few times. The V gene is TRBV29-1, the J gene TRBJ2-1; D call uncertain. There are 17 residues in the CDR3. Germline V gene sequence: CDR1 SQVTM, CDR2 ANQGSEA. Trimming stripped 0 bases from V and 0 bases from J, with 15 bases between. The CDR3 reads CSVEDYANPSSYNEQFF. CDR3 nucleotides: TGCAGCGTTGAAGATTACGCCAACCCGAGCTCCTACAATGAGCAGTTCTTC.

This sequence joins TRBV20-1 and TRBJ1-6, with a possible D match to TRBD1 (5 bases). Trimming removed 0 bases at V and 0 bases at J, with 12 bases between. The CDR3 contains 17 residues. Germline lookup yields CDR1 DFQATT and CDR2 SNEGSKA (reference sequence). The CDR3 DNA sequence: TGCAGTGCTAGAGATTTTGAGGGGAGCTCCTATAATTCACCCCTCCACTTT. It is translated as CSARDFEGSSYNSPLHF.

This clonotype came up a few times. At one of its ends the junction is not consistent with the germline gene, which may arise from a read error. The genes are TRBV12-3 or TRBV12-4 and TRBJ1-1; D is unresolved. The CDR3 runs to 14 residues. The CDR3 nucleotides read TGTACCAGCAGCCCGATCGGCACCCACACTGAAGCTTTCTTT. This encodes CTSSPIGTHTEAFF.

This chain joins TRBV11-2 and TRBJ2-1; no definite D call. Trimming removed 1 base at V and 5 bases at J, with 15 bases between. Germline CDR1 SGHAT, CDR2 FQNNGV. This CDR3 is built from 16 residues. Written as DNA, the CDR3 is TGTGCCAGCAGCTTAGGTTCAGTTTTAAGCGACAATGAGCAGTTCTTC. It codes for CASSLGSVLSDNEQFF.

This clonotype was counted a single time. The rearrangement joins TRBV4-3 to TRBJ2-3; D is unclear. The CDR3 has 15 residues. V lost 0 bases, J lost 1 base, and 8 bases lay in between. Germline CDR1 LGHNA, CDR2 YSLEER. CDR3 amino acids: CASSQDNSRTDTQYF. The CDR3 DNA reads as TGCGCCAGCAGCCAAGATAACAGCCGCACAGATACGCAGTATTTT.

The chain uses TRBV7-3 and TRBJ1-1, with D uncertain. Germline V gene lookup returns CDR1 SGHTA and CDR2 FQGTGA. This CDR3 is built from 14 residues. V lost 0 bases and J lost 3, with 8 bases in between. The CDR3 sequence: CASSLTGSDTEAFF. The DNA for the CDR3 is TGTGCCAGCAGCTTAACGGGGTCGGACACTGAAGCTTTCTTT.

Only a few counts were recorded for this clonotype. The rearrangement links TRBV20-1 to TRBJ2-1; TRBD2 matches 12 bases. Germline V gene sequence: CDR1 DFQATT, CDR2 SNEGSKA (reference sequence). The CDR3 totals 12 residues. CDR3 DNA sequence: TGCAGCGCCCCCGGACTAGCGGGACAGCAGTTCTTC. Amino acid sequence: CSAPGLAGQQFF.

The chain joins TRBV20-1 to TRBJ2-5; perhaps D is TRBD1 or TRBD2 (5 bases each). The CDR3 totals 11 residues. Looked up from germline, CDR1 is DFQATT and CDR2 is SNEGSKA (reference sequence). V lost 7 bases and J lost 3, with 9 bases in between. The CDR3 spells CSERGEETQYF. CDR3 bases: TGCAGTGAGAGGGGTGAAGAGACCCAGTACTTC.

The V call is TRBV19, the J call TRBJ2-2; D is uncertain. Trimming took off 6 bases at V and 4 bases at J, with 9 bases between the two ends. Germline V gene sequence: CDR1 LNHDA, CDR2 SQIVND (reference sequence). CDR3 length: 13 residues. The CDR3 spells CASSGESTGELFF. The CDR3 region has the DNA TGTGCCAGTAGCGGCGAGAGCACCGGGGAGCTGTTTTTT.

V usage is TRBV3-1 and J usage is TRBJ1-2; D not resolved. V was pared by 4 bases and J by 8 bases, with 17 bases between. Per germline, CDR1 LGHDT and CDR2 YNNKEL (reference sequence). This CDR3 spans 14 amino acids. The CDR3 region has the DNA TGTGCCAGCAGCCTCGGTGGGATTTCCTACGGCTACACCTTC. Translated, it gives CASSLGGISYGYTF.

The J gene is TRBJ2-5, the V gene TRBV20-1; 7 nucleotides line up with TRBD1. The CDR3 is made up of 13 amino acids. Germline V gene sequence: CDR1 DFQATT, CDR2 SNEGSKA (reference sequence). CDR3 DNA sequence: TGCAGGCCTCCCGTCCAGGGGGAAGAGACCCAGTACTTC. It translates to CRPPVQGEETQYF.

This clonotype was picked up a small number of times. The rearrangement uses TRBV28 and TRBJ1-2; D might be TRBD1 (5 bases). Germline V gene lookup returns CDR1 MDHEN and CDR2 SYDVKM. The V and J ends lost 3 bases and 3 bases respectively, with 11 bases between them. The CDR3 is 14 residues long. This chain's CDR3 is CASSFHGGYYGYTF. The CDR3 bases are TGTGCCAGCAGTTTCCACGGGGGGTACTATGGCTACACCTTC.

The rearrangement links TRBV5-1 to TRBJ2-1; 10 bases align to TRBD2. Germline CDR1 and CDR2: SGHRS and YFSETQ. The CDR3 contains 18 residues. V lost 4 bases to trimming and J lost 0 bases; unmatched junction nucleotides: 10. The CDR3 DNA follows: TGCGCCAGCAGCCCCTGGGCTAGCGGGAGTGACTCCTACAATGAGCAGTTCTTC. Amino acids: CASSPWASGSDSYNEQFF.

This chain links TRBV25-1 with TRBJ2-5; no clear D gene. Germline assignment: CDR1 MGHDK and CDR2 SYGVNS. The CDR3 has 15 residues. V was pared by 4 bases and J by 5 bases, with 17 bases between. The CDR3 loop reads CASSAPDRFRETQYF. Here the CDR3 DNA reads TGTGCCAGCAGTGCTCCGGATAGGTTTCGGGAGACCCAGTACTTC.

The chain has TRBV5-1 and TRBJ1-5, with D possibly matching TRBD1 (5 bases). This CDR3 is built from 14 residues. CDR1 SGHRS and CDR2 YFSETQ come from the germline V gene. The ends were cut back, 4 bases at V and 5 bases at J, with 13 bases in the middle. CDR3 loop: CASSLSGLDQPQHF. The CDR3 DNA follows: TGCGCCAGCAGCCTGTCAGGGTTGGATCAGCCCCAGCATTTT.

A few counts support this clonotype. This chain joins TRBV15 and TRBJ2-6, with D unclear. The V end lost 3 bases, the J end lost 0 bases, and 6 bases lay between the germline ends. Germline V gene lookup returns CDR1 LNHNV and CDR2 YYDKDF (reference sequence). This CDR3 contains 15 residues. CDR3 nucleotides: TGTGCCACCAGCAGCTGGAACTCTGGGGCCAACGTCCTGACTTTC. Translation: CATSSWNSGANVLTF. Based on the CDR3 plus reference TRBV15 and TRBJ2-6, the full variable domain is DAMVIQNPRYQVTQFGKPVTLSCSQTLNHNVMYWYQQKSSQAPKLLFHYYDKDFNNEADTPDNFQSRRPNTSFCFLDIRSPGLGDTAMYLCATSSWNSGANVLTFGAGSRLTVL.

The chain employs TRBV4-3 and TRBJ2-5; D is ambiguous. The germline V and J ends were trimmed by 1 base and 7 bases, with 13 bases remaining between them. The germline CDR1 and CDR2 sequences are LGHNA and YSLEER. There are 14 residues in the CDR3. The CDR3 DNA sequence: TGCGCCAGCAGCCAAGGGACGGTAGACGGGACCCAGTACTTC. This gives the protein CASSQGTVDGTQYF.

This clonotype occurred a few times. The CDR3 nucleotides read TGTGCCAGCAGCTTCACAGACCACGAGCAGTACTTC. Amino acids: CASSFTDHEQYF. This chain links TRBV7-6 with TRBJ2-5, with no clear D. The end of the DNA is better explained by TRBJ2-7, so the J call may be wrong. Germline lookup yields CDR1 SGHVS and CDR2 FNYEAQ. The length of the CDR3 is 12 residues.

This clonotype was observed a few times. This sequence joins TRBV20-1 and TRBJ2-5, with TRBD2 matching over 16 bases. CDR1 and CDR2 from the germline V gene are DFQATT and SNEGSKA (reference sequence). The junction had 5 bases not matched to a gene; V was cut back by 5 bases and J by 5 bases. The CDR3 is made up of 15 amino acids. The CDR3 nucleotides read TGCAGTGCTGGGACTAGCGGGAGGGCCGGTGAGACCCAGTACTTC. Its protein product is CSAGTSGRAGETQYF.